This T cell receptor (beta chain) appears in the sequencing data of a study of blood T cell repertoires in COVID-19. This table comes from immunoSEQ multiplex PCR, and its TCRdb copy is limited to in-frame clones, with some not included. This table has some 150,000 clones, 89% appearing once. The germline V and J ends were trimmed by 0 bases and 5 bases, with 14 bases remaining between them. CDR1 is SGHRS and CDR2 is YFSETQ in the germline V gene. The length of the CDR3 is 15 residues. This sequence was found in a man between 60 and 75 years old with acute or convalescent COVID-19. The sample taken for sequencing was peripheral blood. The chain is built from TRBV5-1 and TRBJ1-2, with a weak D call TRBD1 (5 bases). Here the CDR3 DNA reads TGCGCCAGCAGCTTGGTATTGGGAGGGGAATATGGCTACACCTTC. This gives the protein CASSLVLGGEYGYTF.